These 12 T cell receptor beta chains were all obtained from the same sample, sequenced in a study of blood T cells in healthy people across ages. Then a second PCR, running roughly 6 to 12 cycles, was carried out with a sample-barcoded 5' primer and a J-beta primer mix. One entry per CDR3 protein, called by TCRdb with MiXCR from the 5' RACE reads. The table shows about 670,000 distinct CDR3 sequences, with 40% to 65% occurring only once. Material: blood. The source is a woman older than 75 in good health.

The rearrangement links TRBV10-3 to TRBJ2-7; 11 nucleotides match TRBD2. V lost 0 bases, J lost 2 bases, and 3 bases stayed unmatched. The germline V gene has CDR1 ENHRY and CDR2 SYGVKD. The CDR3 totals 16 residues. The CDR3 loop is CAISESSGRVPYEQYF. The CDR3, as DNA: TGTGCCATCAGTGAGTCTAGCGGGAGGGTACCCTACGAGCAGTACTTC.

This clonotype was picked up a small number of times. A single base separates this from a much larger clone, so it may be a read error. The chain links TRBV7-2 to TRBJ2-7, with D uncertain. Germline loops: CDR1 SGHTA, CDR2 FQGNSA. V shed 3 bases and J shed 7 bases, with 10 bases lying between them. The CDR3 totals 12 residues. The DNA for the CDR3 is TGTGCCAGCAGCTTCCCTTACAATGAGCAGTACTTC. Amino acids: CASSFPYNEQYF.

This clonotype was seen just once. An end of the junction does not agree with germline; a read error may underlie this. The J gene is TRBJ2-1, the V gene TRBV7-9; the D call may be TRBD1 or TRBD2 (5 bases each). Germline V gene sequence: CDR1 SEHNR, CDR2 FQNEAQ (reference sequence). CDR3 length equals 19 residues. CDR3 nucleotides: TGTGCCGGCAGCTTATTGGATTGGGGGAGTAAGATTTCCTACAATGAGCAGTTCTTC. This sequence encodes CAGSLLDWGSKISYNEQFF.

This clonotype was recorded at least ten times. V gene TRBV5-1 combines with J gene TRBJ2-3, with 8 positions matching TRBD2. Trimming took 1 base from V and 0 from J; bases not matched to a gene: 4. The CDR3 extends over 16 amino acids. Germline assignment: CDR1 SGHRS and CDR2 YFSETQ. CDR3 sequence reads: CASSLRVAGSTDTQYF. CDR3 DNA sequence: TGCGCCAGCAGCTTGAGGGTAGCGGGGAGCACAGATACGCAGTATTTT.

There are a few counts of this clonotype. The V call is TRBV3-1, the J call TRBJ1-2, with D possibly being TRBD1 (6 bases). V was pared by 5 bases and J by 5 bases, with 21 bases between. Germline assignment: CDR1 LGHDT and CDR2 YNNKEL (reference sequence). The CDR3 is 16 residues long. The CDR3 reads CASSASASQRGYGYTF. CDR3 bases: TGTGCCAGCAGCGCAAGTGCAAGTCAGAGGGGGTATGGCTACACCTTC.

The chain combines TRBV5-1 with TRBJ2-3; TRBD2 agrees at 7 bases. This CDR3 contains 15 residues. Germline V gene lookup returns CDR1 SGHRS and CDR2 YFSETQ. V gave up 2 bases and J gave up 2 bases; unmatched junction bases: 5. This chain's CDR3 is CASSFLGRDTDTQYF. The CDR3 DNA sequence: TGCGCCAGCAGCTTTCTTGGGAGGGACACAGATACGCAGTATTTT.

This clonotype was seen a few times. This may be a read error: a much more frequent sequence differs by one nucleotide. This chain uses TRBV6-5 with TRBJ2-2, with D possibly being TRBD2 (6 bases). Per the germline V gene, CDR1 is MNHEY and CDR2 is SVGAGI. The CDR3 covers 13 residues. The DNA for the CDR3 is TGTGCCAGCAGTCCTTGGACCCCCGGGGGGCTGTTTTTT. Translated: CASSPWTPGGLFF.

Comments on this clonotype: At one end the junction does not follow the germline gene, possibly because of a read error. The chain couples TRBV7-3 to TRBJ2-1, with 7 bases fitting TRBD2. The CDR3 covers 14 residues. Germline V lookup: CDR1 SGHTA, CDR2 FQGTGA. The CDR3 region is CVSSSGTTNNEQFF. In DNA, the CDR3 is TGTGTCAGCAGCTCCGGGACTACTAACAATGAGCAGTTCTTC.

This clonotype was picked up many times. J is TRBJ2-5 and V is TRBV29-1; D is uncertain. CDR1 is SQVTM and CDR2 is ANQGSEA in the germline V gene. V was clipped by 3 bases and J by 4 bases, with 6 bases between them. The CDR3 totals 11 residues. The CDR3 here is CSVDQTETQYF. The CDR3 DNA follows: TGCAGCGTTGACCAGACAGAGACCCAGTACTTC.

The V gene is TRBV6-5, the J gene TRBJ1-4; D is perhaps TRBD1 (6 bases). This CDR3 has 16 amino acids. Between the trimmed V and J ends, which lost 6 bases and 0 bases, there was a span of 14 bases. Germline V gene sequence: CDR1 MNHEY, CDR2 SVGAGI. In DNA, the CDR3 is TGTGCCAGCAGAAGGGACAACCCGGCAACTAATGAAAAACTGTTTTTT. This sequence encodes CASRRDNPATNEKLFF.

This clonotype was seen repeatedly, ten times or more. V and J are TRBV11-2 and TRBJ2-3; 8 bases agree with TRBD1. The CDR3 has 16 amino acids. Trimming cost V 5 bases and J 7 bases; bases outside gene matches: 14. CDR1 SGHAT and CDR2 FQNNGV come from the germline V gene. The CDR3 nucleotides read TGTGCCAGCAGCCTGGGACAGGTTCAGTGGCAGTATACGCAGTATTTT. Residues: CASSLGQVQWQYTQYF.

This clonotype came up many times. The chain couples TRBV3-1 to TRBJ2-7, with D perhaps matching TRBD2 (5 bases). This CDR3 contains 13 residues. V was cut by 2 bases and J by 12 bases, with 17 bases left in between. CDR1 is LGHDT, CDR2 YNNKEL, per germline (reference sequence). CDR3 sequence: CASSQSGRAAGYF. The CDR3 DNA reads TGTGCCAGCAGCCAATCGGGTCGGGCTGCGGGGTACTTC.